This T cell receptor beta chain was retrieved from a study of shared clonotypes between healthy human individuals. About the study: A couple of women and a few men aged 18 to 49 made up the donors.

Sequencing used immunoSEQ multiplex PCR; TCRdb keeps in-frame clones, though not all of them. This sample yields 2 million to 2.5 million clones, of which approximately 94% are seen a single time; 1% to 1.3% belongs to the top ten. Findings and caveats of the study: Naive subsets typically showed greater estimated richness than memory subsets.

CDR1 and CDR2 from the germline V gene are MNHNY and SVGAGI (reference sequence). Deletions cut 2 bases from V and 3 bases from J, with 7 bases between. CDR3 length: 13 amino acids. Naive CD8 cells were CD45RO-negative, positively selected for CCR7, excluding terminally differentiated effector memory CD45RA+ cells. Remarks on this clone: The antigen is unknown.

Sequencing was done on a sample of naive CD8+ T cells sorted from blood. This sequence was found in a man between 18 and 35 years old in good health. The rearrangement links TRBV6-6 to TRBJ1-2, with D unresolved. The CDR3 coding sequence is TGTGCCAGCAGTTACAGGGAACACTATGGCTACACCTTC. Translation: CASSYREHYGYTF.